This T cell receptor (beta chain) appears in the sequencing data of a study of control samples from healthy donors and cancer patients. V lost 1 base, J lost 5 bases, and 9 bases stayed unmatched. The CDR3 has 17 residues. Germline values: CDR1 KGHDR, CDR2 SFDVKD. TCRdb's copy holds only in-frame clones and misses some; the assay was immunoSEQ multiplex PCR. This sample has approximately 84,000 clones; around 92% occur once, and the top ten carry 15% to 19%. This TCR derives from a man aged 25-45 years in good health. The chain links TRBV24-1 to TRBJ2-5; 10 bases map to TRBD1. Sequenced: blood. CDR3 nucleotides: TGTGCCACCAGTGATTTATCCGACAGGGGGCTTGTTGAGACCCAGTACTTC. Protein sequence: CATSDLSDRGLVETQYF.